The 23 T cell receptor beta chains presented below share a single source sample, sequenced in a study of cytomegalovirus exposure and HLA in healthy donors. 13 Jbeta primers and 60 Vbeta primers were used for the PCR. Data came from immunoSEQ multiplex PCR; TCRdb stores just in-frame clones and leaves some out. The table has about 55,000 clones, 70% to 75% seen once. What was sequenced was PBMCs. These receptors were collected from a man aged 35 to 55 in good health and CMV-seropositive.

The chain links TRBV4-1 to TRBJ1-2; 9 nucleotides agree with TRBD1. Trimming cost V 3 bases and J 5 bases; bases outside gene matches: 7. This CDR3 has 15 residues. Germline loops: CDR1 MGHRA, CDR2 YSYEKL. DNA for the CDR3: TGCGCCAGCAGCCAGGGACAGGGTATTTGGTATGGCTACACCTTC. Protein product: CASSQGQGIWYGYTF.

The chain is built from TRBV5-1 and TRBJ2-7, with D maybe TRBD2 (5 bases). Trimming took off 0 bases at V and 6 bases at J, with 13 bases between the two ends. Germline V gene data show CDR1 as SGHRS and CDR2 as YFSETQ. This CDR3 is 14 amino acids long. In nucleotides, the CDR3 is TGCGCCAGCAGCTTGGTTCTAGCAGGTGGCGAGCAGTACTTC. Protein sequence: CASSLVLAGGEQYF. Full variable domain (missing parts from reference TRBV5-1 and TRBJ2-7): KAGVTQTPRYLIKTRGQQVTLSCSPISGHRSVSWYQQTPGQGLQFLFEYFSETQRNKGNFPGRFSGRQFSNSRSEMNVSTLELGDSALYLCASSLVLAGGEQYFGPGTRLTVT.

The V gene is TRBV11-3, the J gene TRBJ2-2, with TRBD2 as a possible D gene (6 bases). V shed 5 bases and J shed 6 bases, with 19 bases lying between them. The germline gives CDR1 SGHNT, CDR2 YENEEA. This CDR3 contains 16 residues. In DNA form, the CDR3 reads TGTGCCAGCAGCGATGCCGGGACCCGGAGGGCCGGGGAGCTGTTTTTT. It yields the protein CASSDAGTRRAGELFF.

V and J are TRBV6-1 and TRBJ1-1; 7 bases are shared with TRBD1. CDR3 length equals 13 residues. The V gene end was trimmed by 5 bases and the J gene end by 5 bases; junction bases not matched to a gene: 5. Germline V CDR1 and CDR2: MNHNS, SASEGT. CDR3 amino acids: CASSPGQLTEAFF. The CDR3 nucleotides are TGTGCCAGCAGTCCGGGACAGCTAACTGAAGCTTTCTTT.

This clone was observed once. CDR3 bases: TGTGCCAGCAGTTTAGGGGGACAGGGGGCACACGAGCAGTACTTC. This translates into CASSLGGQGAHEQYF. The V and J genes are TRBV27 and TRBJ2-7, with 12 nucleotides matching TRBD1. This CDR3 spans 15 amino acids. V lost 2 bases, J lost 5 bases, and 4 bases stayed unmatched. CDR1 and CDR2 (germline): MNHEY, SMNVEV (reference sequence).

The chain links TRBV29-1 to TRBJ1-1, with D tentatively TRBD1 (5 bases). CDR1 SQVTM and CDR2 ANQGSEA come from the germline V gene. V lost 6 bases and J 0 bases, leaving 17 bases between the germline ends. The length of the CDR3 is 15 residues. CDR3 residues: CSVETQRGMNTEAFF. The CDR3 bases are TGCAGCGTAGAAACCCAACGGGGGATGAACACTGAAGCTTTCTTT.

The V gene is TRBV4-1, the J gene TRBJ2-7; 11 bases line up with TRBD2. J gave up 7 bases and V 3 bases, and 17 bases lay outside the gene matches. The CDR3 covers 18 residues. The germline gives CDR1 MGHRA, CDR2 YSYEKL. The CDR3 bases are TGCGCCAGCAGCCAGGGCCTAGCGACTAGCGGGGAGGGGTGGGAGCAGTACTTC. It encodes CASSQGLATSGEGWEQYF.

The sample holds a few counts of this clone. V gene TRBV4-3 combines with J gene TRBJ2-3, with 7 bases that match TRBD1. The germline CDR1 and CDR2 sequences are LGHNA and YSLEER. V lost 0 bases and J lost 4; bases outside the gene matches: 7. The CDR3 contains 16 residues. The CDR3 spells CASSQEGDRAADTQYF. CDR3 DNA: TGCGCCAGCAGCCAAGAAGGCGACAGGGCAGCAGATACGCAGTATTTT.

The chain is built from TRBV5-1 and TRBJ1-4, with 8 bases that match TRBD1. There are 14 residues in the CDR3. With 4 bases clipped from V and 5 bases from J, the junction kept 4 bases outside the gene matches. Germline CDR1 is SGHRS and CDR2 is YFSETQ. CDR3 residues: CASSPGGENEKLFF. The DNA of the CDR3 is TGCGCCAGCAGCCCAGGGGGCGAGAATGAAAAACTGTTTTTT.

V is TRBV5-1 and J is TRBJ2-5, with a tentative D call TRBD1 (6 bases). Per germline, CDR1 SGHRS and CDR2 YFSETQ. This CDR3 has 14 amino acids. Trimming took 2 bases from V and 7 from J, leaving 15 bases between them. The CDR3: CASSFADRGGTQYF. Written as DNA, the CDR3 is TGCGCCAGCAGCTTCGCAGACCGAGGGGGGACCCAGTACTTC.

The chain links TRBV27 to TRBJ1-1; weak D call: TRBD1 (5 bases). With 5 bases removed from V and 2 bases from J, the gap between germline ends came to 15 bases. Germline loops: CDR1 MNHEY, CDR2 SMNVEV (reference sequence). The CDR3 consists of 15 residues. The CDR3: CASSPRAMGNTEAFF. Here the CDR3 DNA reads TGTGCCAGCAGTCCCAGGGCTATGGGCAACACTGAAGCTTTCTTT.

The V gene is TRBV4-1, the J gene TRBJ1-1, with D unclear. Germline CDR1 reads MGHRA; CDR2 reads YSYEKL. With 4 bases removed from V and 0 bases from J, the gap between germline ends came to 12 bases. The CDR3 contains 15 residues. In nucleotides, the CDR3 is TGCGCCAGCAGCCGACTAGGACGGATGAACACTGAAGCTTTCTTT. Its protein product is CASSRLGRMNTEAFF.

The gene calls are TRBV28 and TRBJ2-7, with TRBD1 identical over 7 bases. V shed 5 bases and J 2 bases; nucleotides not matched to a gene: 9. In germline, CDR1 is MDHEN, CDR2 SYDVKM. There are 15 residues in the CDR3. CDR3 loop: CASSRHRDRTYEQYF. The CDR3 DNA sequence: TGTGCCAGCAGTAGACACCGGGACAGAACCTACGAGCAGTACTTC.

This clone was counted a few times. The chain combines TRBV7-2 with TRBJ2-3; 7 bases are a match to TRBD1. CDR1 SGHTA and CDR2 FQGNSA come from the germline V gene. The length of the CDR3 is 14 residues. J gave up 0 bases and V 7 bases, and 4 bases lay outside the gene matches. Here the CDR3 DNA reads TGTGCCAGCAATCGGGACAGTAGCACAGATACGCAGTATTTT. Translated, it gives CASNRDSSTDTQYF.

J is TRBJ1-2 and V is TRBV5-1, with D tentatively TRBD1 (5 bases). Germline CDR1 reads SGHRS; CDR2 reads YFSETQ. V lost 3 bases, J lost 13 bases, and 13 bases lay in between. This CDR3 has 11 residues. CDR3 sequence: CASSSQEGFTF. CDR3 sequence (DNA): TGCGCCAGCAGCTCCCAGGAGGGGTTCACCTTC.

V usage is TRBV6-5 and J usage is TRBJ1-1, with a weak D call TRBD1 (5 bases). Germline loops: CDR1 MNHEY, CDR2 SVGAGI. Trimming cost V 5 bases and J 0 bases, with 13 bases left between them. The CDR3 loop spans 15 amino acids. CDR3 region: CASSRNRQLNTEAFF. Here the CDR3 DNA reads TGTGCCAGCAGTAGGAACAGGCAGTTGAACACTGAAGCTTTCTTT.

This chain uses TRBV7-9 with TRBJ1-1; D may be TRBD1 (5 bases). Trimming removed 4 bases at V and 5 bases at J, with 17 bases between. CDR1 is SEHNR, CDR2 FQNEAQ, per germline (reference sequence). The CDR3 length is 15 residues. The CDR3 nucleotides read TGTGCCAGCAGCTCCCTCGGGGGGTTAAGGACTGAAGCTTTCTTT. Its protein product is CASSSLGGLRTEAFF.

This chain joins TRBV7-8 and TRBJ2-7; 7 positions match TRBD1. V lost 4 bases and J lost 10; bases outside the gene matches: 10. The CDR3 is made up of 13 amino acids. The germline gives CDR1 SGHVS, CDR2 FQNEAQ. CDR3 DNA: TGTGCCAGCAGCTCCCGGGACAGAAGAAATCAGTACTTC. Encoded protein: CASSSRDRRNQYF.

This clone was recorded a few times. This chain links TRBV2 with TRBJ2-3; 11 bases are shared with TRBD2. V was clipped by 5 bases and J by 8 bases; unmatched bases: 9. The CDR3 contains 15 residues. CDR1 SNHLY and CDR2 FYNNEI come from the germline V gene. The CDR3 region is CASSLASGGLSTQYF. CDR3 coding DNA: TGTGCCAGCAGTTTAGCTAGCGGGGGGCTCTCTACGCAGTATTTT.

The chain links TRBV5-6 to TRBJ2-5, with D perhaps TRBD1 (6 bases). The germline V gene encodes CDR1 SGHDT and CDR2 YYEEEE. The CDR3 is 15 amino acids. Between the trimmed V and J ends, which lost 2 bases and 6 bases, there was a span of 17 bases. The CDR3 is CASSLTGFRLQTQYF. The CDR3, as DNA: TGTGCCAGCAGCTTAACAGGGTTTCGTCTTCAGACCCAGTACTTC.

This clone has only a few counts. The CDR3 reads CASSVAGTAGSEQYF. The CDR3 DNA reads TGTGCCAGCAGCGTAGCAGGGACCGCGGGGAGCGAGCAGTACTTC. The V call is TRBV9, the J call TRBJ2-7; a possible D gene is TRBD2 (6 bases). The CDR3 is 15 residues long. Germline V gene data show CDR1 as SGDLS and CDR2 as YYNGEE. Deletions cut 0 bases from V and 6 bases from J, with 16 bases between.

There are a few counts of this clone. The chain is built from TRBV10-3 and TRBJ1-4; a possible D gene is TRBD1 (6 bases). The CDR3 length is 13 residues. V was shortened by 5 bases and J by 7 bases, with 11 bases between the two germline ends. Per the germline V gene, CDR1 is ENHRY and CDR2 is SYGVKD. The chain's CDR3 is CAISLRGGEKLFF. CDR3 bases: TGTGCCATCAGTCTCAGGGGTGGTGAAAAACTGTTTTTT.

CDR3 nucleotides: TGTGCCAGCAGTGATACAGGGGACGAGCAGTACTTC. Its translation is CASSDTGDEQYF. V is TRBV25-1 and J is TRBJ2-7, with 7 bases that match TRBD1. J gave up 5 bases and V 3 bases, and 1 base lay outside the gene matches. Germline loops: CDR1 MGHDK, CDR2 SYGVNS. The CDR3 runs to 12 residues.